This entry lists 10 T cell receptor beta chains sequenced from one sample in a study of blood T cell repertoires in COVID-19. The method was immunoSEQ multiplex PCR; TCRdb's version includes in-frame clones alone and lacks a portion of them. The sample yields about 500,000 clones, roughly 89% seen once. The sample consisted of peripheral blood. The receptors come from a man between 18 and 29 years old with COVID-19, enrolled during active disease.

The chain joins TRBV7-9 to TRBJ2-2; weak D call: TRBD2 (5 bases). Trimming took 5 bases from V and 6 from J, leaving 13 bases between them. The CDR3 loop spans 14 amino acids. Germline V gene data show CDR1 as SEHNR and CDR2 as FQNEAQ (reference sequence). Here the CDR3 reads CASSPGEWAGELFF. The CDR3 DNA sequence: TGTGCCAGCAGCCCCGGGGAATGGGCCGGGGAGCTGTTTTTT.

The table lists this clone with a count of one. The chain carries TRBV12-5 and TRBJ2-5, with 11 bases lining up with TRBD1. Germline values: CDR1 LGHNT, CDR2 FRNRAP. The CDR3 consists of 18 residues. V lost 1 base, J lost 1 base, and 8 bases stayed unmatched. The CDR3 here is CASGLEFGQGAFQETQYF. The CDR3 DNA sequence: TGTGCTAGTGGTTTGGAATTCGGACAGGGGGCGTTCCAAGAGACCCAGTACTTC.

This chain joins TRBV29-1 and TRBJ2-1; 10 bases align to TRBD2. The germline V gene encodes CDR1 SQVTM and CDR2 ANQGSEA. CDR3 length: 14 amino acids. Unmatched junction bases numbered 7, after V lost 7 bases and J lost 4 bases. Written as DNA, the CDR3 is TGCAGCGCTTTCCAGGGACTAGCGTACAATGAGCAGTTCTTC. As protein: CSAFQGLAYNEQFF.

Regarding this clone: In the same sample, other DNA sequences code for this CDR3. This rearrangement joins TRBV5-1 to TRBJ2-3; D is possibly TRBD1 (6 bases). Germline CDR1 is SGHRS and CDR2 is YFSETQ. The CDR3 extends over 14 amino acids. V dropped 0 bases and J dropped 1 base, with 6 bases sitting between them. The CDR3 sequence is CASSLDRGTDTQYF. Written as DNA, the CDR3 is TGCGCCAGCAGCTTGGACAGGGGCACAGATACGCAGTATTTT.

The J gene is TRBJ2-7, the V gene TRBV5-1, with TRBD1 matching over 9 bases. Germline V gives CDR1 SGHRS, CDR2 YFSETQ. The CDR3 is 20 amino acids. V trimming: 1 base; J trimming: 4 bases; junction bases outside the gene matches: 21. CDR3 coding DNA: TGCGCCAGCAGCTTGAGGCTTGGAAGGGGGACCGGGACAGGGCCTTACGAGCAGTACTTC. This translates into CASSLRLGRGTGTGPYEQYF.

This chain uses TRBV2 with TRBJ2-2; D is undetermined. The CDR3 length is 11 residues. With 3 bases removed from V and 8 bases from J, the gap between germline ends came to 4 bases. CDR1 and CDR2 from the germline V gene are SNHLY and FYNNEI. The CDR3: CASSDEGELFF. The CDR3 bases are TGTGCCAGCAGTGATGAGGGGGAGCTGTTTTTT.

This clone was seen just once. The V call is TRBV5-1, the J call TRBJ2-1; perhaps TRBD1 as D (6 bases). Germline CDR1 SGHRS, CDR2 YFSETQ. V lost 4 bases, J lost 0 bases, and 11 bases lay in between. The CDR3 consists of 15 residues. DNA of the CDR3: TGCGCCAGCAGCACCAGGGGCCTCTCCTACAATGAGCAGTTCTTC. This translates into CASSTRGLSYNEQFF.

The CDR3 region has the DNA TGTGCCAGCAGGTTCGGGACAGGTTACAATCAGCCCCAGCATTTT. Protein sequence: CASRFGTGYNQPQHF. This chain connects TRBV2 to TRBJ1-5; 8 positions match TRBD1. J lost 3 bases, V lost 6 bases, and 7 bases had no gene match. The CDR3 consists of 15 residues. CDR1 is SNHLY and CDR2 is FYNNEI in the germline V gene.

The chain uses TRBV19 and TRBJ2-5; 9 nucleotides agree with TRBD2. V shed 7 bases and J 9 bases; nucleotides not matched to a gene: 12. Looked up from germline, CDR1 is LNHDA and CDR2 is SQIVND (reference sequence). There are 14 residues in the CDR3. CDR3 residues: CASMGLALGGAQYF. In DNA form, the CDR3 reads TGTGCCAGTATGGGACTAGCTCTGGGTGGGGCCCAGTACTTC. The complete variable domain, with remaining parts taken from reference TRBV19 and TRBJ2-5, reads DGGITQSPKYLFRKEGQNVTLSCEQNLNHDAMYWYRQDPGQGLRLIYYSQIVNDFQKGDIAEGYSVSREKKESFPLTVTSAQKNPTAFYLCASMGLALGGAQYFGPGTRLLVL.

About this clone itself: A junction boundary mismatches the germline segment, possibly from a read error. The CDR3 is CASSLLSSGSVGELFF. The CDR3 DNA follows: TGTGCTAGCAGCTTATTGTCAAGCGGGAGCGTCGGGGAGCTGTTTTTT. The chain is built from TRBV7-7 and TRBJ2-2, with 8 positions matching TRBD2. The germline V gene encodes CDR1 SSHAT and CDR2 FNYEAQ (reference sequence). The CDR3 contains 16 residues.